This T cell receptor beta chain was sequenced for a study of circulating CD8 cells and anti-PD-1 response in melanoma. Study in general: Responders had complete or partial responses; non-responders had stable or progressive disease.

From live CD3+CD8+TCRalphabeta+ cells, four PD-1 and/or TIGIT subsets were sorted. The V and J ends lost 2 bases and 3 bases respectively, with 11 bases between them. Germline assignment: CDR1 MDHEN and CDR2 SYDVKM. The CDR3 extends over 15 amino acids. This clonotype ranks as hyperexpanded. The antigen remains undetermined. Points from the study as a whole: TIGIT repertoires were least diverse, DNEG repertoires most diverse. Some patients were treatment-naive; others were previously treated.

TCR libraries were prepared from approximately 15 ng of total RNA with the QIAseq Immune Repertoire TCR panel. TCRdb re-analysed the reads in MiXCR, keeping a single row per CDR3 protein. The specimen's table records approximately 78 distinct CDR3 sequences. Specimen: CD8+ T cells from PBMCs, collected at baseline or after one month of anti-PD-1 therapy (not recorded which). This TCR was recovered from a human donor with melanoma. V is TRBV28 and J is TRBJ1-5; a weak D match, TRBD1 (5 bases). The CDR3, as DNA: TGTGCCAGCAGTTTAGTGACAGCGACCAATCAGCCCCAGCATTTT. Amino acid sequence: CASSLVTATNQPQHF.